The 5 T cell receptor beta chains presented below share a single source sample, sequenced in a study of cytotoxic CD8 clonotypes in ibrutinib-treated CLL. Assay: immunoSEQ multiplex PCR; the TCRdb copy retains only in-frame clones and omits some. This table holds 200,000 to 250,000 clones, roughly 70% found once. The source material was PBMCs, sampled after 24 months of ibrutinib treatment. All receptors come from a human donor with chronic lymphocytic leukemia.

The chain couples TRBV30 to TRBJ1-1; no clear D. CDR1 and CDR2 (germline): GTSNPN, SVGIG (reference sequence). The ends were cut back, 7 bases at V and 1 base at J, with 7 bases in the middle. This CDR3 region has 11 residues. The CDR3 sequence: CASVPNTEAFF. The CDR3 nucleotides read TGTGCCTCAGTACCGAACACTGAAGCTTTCTTT.

The chain combines TRBV4-2 with TRBJ1-5; D is unclear. Germline V gene sequence: CDR1 LGHNA, CDR2 YNFKEQ. V lost 4 bases and J lost 7, with 11 bases in between. This CDR3 has 13 amino acids. CDR3 coding DNA: TGTGCCAGCAGCCCCTTTCAGGCCCAGCCCCAGCATTTT. Translation gives CASSPFQAQPQHF.

This clone occurred once. The V call is TRBV4-1, the J call TRBJ2-5; 7 bases agree with TRBD1. V was pared by 4 bases and J by 5 bases, with 10 bases of the junction left unmatched. Per the germline V gene, CDR1 is MGHRA and CDR2 is YSYEKL. The CDR3 is 15 amino acids. CDR3 nucleotides: TGCGCCAGCAGCCCCGGACAGGTTGTGACGGAGACCCAGTACTTC. Translated, it gives CASSPGQVVTETQYF.

This clone came up a few times. The gene calls are TRBV18 and TRBJ2-1, with TRBD2 identical over 9 bases. The junction had 4 bases not matched to a gene; V was cut back by 4 bases and J by 9 bases. The CDR3 has 13 amino acids. Germline V gene sequence: CDR1 KGHSH, CDR2 LQKENI. The CDR3 loop reads CASSQGLAGEQFF. The CDR3 coding sequence is TGTGCCAGCTCACAGGGACTAGCAGGTGAGCAGTTCTTC.

The chain has TRBV5-1 and TRBJ2-1; 11 bases agree with TRBD2. Germline lookup yields CDR1 SGHRS and CDR2 YFSETQ. This CDR3 is 16 amino acids long. Trimming removed 4 bases from V and 3 bases from J; junction bases left unmatched: 6. CDR3 region: CASSVGLADFYNEQFF. The CDR3 coding sequence is TGCGCCAGCAGCGTGGGACTAGCGGACTTCTACAATGAGCAGTTCTTC.